The 28 T cell receptor beta chains reported below all come from one sample, sequenced in a study of shared clonotypes between healthy human individuals. Terminally differentiated effector memory CD45RA+ cells were excluded from the naive CD8 cells, which were CD45RO-negative and positively selected for CCR7. Sequencing used immunoSEQ multiplex PCR; TCRdb keeps in-frame clones, though not all of them. The sample lists millions of clones, about 95% occurring once. What was sequenced was naive CD8+ T cells sorted from blood. These receptors came from a man aged 18 to 30 in good health.

The chain uses TRBV7-9 and TRBJ1-1, with 11 bases lining up with TRBD1. Germline values: CDR1 SEHNR, CDR2 FQNEAQ (reference sequence). CDR3 length: 15 residues. Trimming at V came to 5 bases and at J to 5 bases, leaving 7 bases not matched to a gene. CDR3 nucleotide sequence: TGTGCCAGCAGCACTTGGACAGGGGGCTTGACTGAAGCTTTCTTT. Its protein is CASSTWTGGLTEAFF.

This chain links TRBV6-6 with TRBJ2-7; possible D gene TRBD2, 6 bases. CDR1 is MNHNY, CDR2 SVGAGI, per germline (reference sequence). V shed 8 bases and J shed 0 bases, with 14 bases lying between them. This CDR3 is 14 amino acids long. The CDR3 coding sequence is TGTGCCAGCTCCTCCCCGGAGGGCTCCTACGAGCAGTACTTC. This sequence encodes CASSSPEGSYEQYF.

V is TRBV11-2 and J is TRBJ2-5, with 9 bases identical to TRBD2. V lost 1 base to trimming and J lost 4 bases; unmatched junction nucleotides: 1. This CDR3 has 14 amino acids. Germline V gene sequence: CDR1 SGHAT, CDR2 FQNNGV. CDR3 coding DNA: TGTGCCAGCAGCTTAGGCGGGGGGGGAGAGACCCAGTACTTC. Amino acids: CASSLGGGGETQYF.

This clone came up once. Different DNA sequences within this sample yield the same CDR3. The J gene is TRBJ2-1, the V gene TRBV7-9, with 12 nucleotides matching TRBD2. Germline V CDR1 and CDR2: SEHNR, FQNEAQ (reference sequence). The CDR3 is 14 residues long. Losses at the gene ends were 1 base for V and 8 bases for J; bases not matched to a gene: 0. The CDR3 nucleotides read TGTGCCAGCAGCTTAGGACTAGCGGGAGATGAGCAGTTCTTC. Its protein is CASSLGLAGDEQFF.

CDR3 loop: CASSQRGAPDTQYF. CDR3 nucleotides: TGTGCCAGCAGTCAGCGGGGAGCTCCGGATACGCAGTATTTT. V usage is TRBV27 and J usage is TRBJ2-3; TRBD2 matches at 7 bases. The CDR3 is made up of 14 amino acids. With 5 bases clipped from V and 6 bases from J, the junction kept 8 bases outside the gene matches. Germline CDR1 and CDR2: MNHEY and SMNVEV (reference sequence).

As for this clone: One base away lies a much larger clone, so this may be a sequencing read error. In the same sample, other DNA sequences code for this CDR3. The chain links TRBV11-2 to TRBJ2-5; D call uncertain. V was trimmed by 2 bases and J by 2 bases, leaving 3 bases between them. Germline loops: CDR1 SGHAT, CDR2 FQNNGV. The CDR3 is 12 amino acids. In DNA form, the CDR3 reads TGTGCCAGCAGCTTACAGCAAGAGACCCAGTACTTC. Translation gives CASSLQQETQYF.

The chain carries TRBV5-1 and TRBJ1-4, with TRBD1 identical over 8 bases. This CDR3 is built from 15 residues. From germline, CDR1 is SGHRS and CDR2 YFSETQ. V lost 3 bases and J lost 8; bases outside the gene matches: 9. CDR3 sequence: CASSSHRGVEEKLFF. The CDR3 DNA reads as TGCGCCAGCAGCTCCCACAGGGGGGTTGAAGAAAAACTGTTTTTT.

Comments on this clone: Other DNA sequences in the same sample also yield this CDR3. The chain combines TRBV29-1 with TRBJ2-5, with D perhaps matching TRBD2 (5 bases). The germline CDR1 and CDR2 sequences are SQVTM and ANQGSEA. The V gene lost 0 bases and the J gene lost 3 bases, with 5 bases spanning the gap. This CDR3 has 12 amino acids. Here the CDR3 DNA reads TGCAGCGTTGAAGAGGGAGAAGAGACCCAGTACTTC. It codes for CSVEEGEETQYF.

In DNA, the CDR3 is TGTGCCAGCTGGGGGGACAGGGGGAGGGCAGATACGCAGTATTTT. Encoded protein: CASWGDRGRADTQYF. The rearrangement uses TRBV2 and TRBJ2-3, with 11 bases aligning to TRBD1. Germline V gene lookup returns CDR1 SNHLY and CDR2 FYNNEI. Germline trimming cut 8 bases from V and 4 bases from J; bases unmatched to any gene: 8. This CDR3 comprises 15 residues.

The V call is TRBV30, the J call TRBJ2-7; D is unresolved. Deletions cut 2 bases from V and 6 bases from J, with 14 bases between. Germline V gene lookup returns CDR1 GTSNPN and CDR2 SVGIG (reference sequence). This CDR3 has 13 amino acids. This CDR3 is CAWSPLSEFEQYF. CDR3 bases: TGTGCCTGGAGTCCCTTGAGCGAGTTCGAGCAGTACTTC.

The genes are TRBV27 and TRBJ1-5, with 8 positions matching TRBD1. The CDR3 loop spans 14 amino acids. Germline loops: CDR1 MNHEY, CDR2 SMNVEV (reference sequence). The V segment lost 4 bases and the J segment 5 bases; nucleotides outside the gene matches: 4. The CDR3 region is CASSSTGVYQPQHF. The CDR3 nucleotides read TGTGCCAGCAGTTCGACAGGGGTTTATCAGCCCCAGCATTTT.

A few counts support this clone. A read error may be the cause here, since a much bigger clone is one base away. The identical CDR3 is also encoded by other nucleotide sequences in the sample. J is TRBJ2-5 and V is TRBV5-4; D gene unclear. The CDR3 is 11 amino acids. V shed 2 bases and J shed 5 bases, with 4 bases lying between them. The germline V gene has CDR1 SGHNT and CDR2 YYREEE (reference sequence). The CDR3 loop reads CASSFGETQYF. CDR3 coding DNA: TGTGCCAGCAGCTTCGGGGAGACCCAGTACTTC.

In its sample, this clone was seen once. The chain uses TRBV2 and TRBJ1-1; D unresolved. Deletions cut 1 base from V and 3 bases from J, with 9 bases between. This CDR3 contains 14 residues. The V gene's germline CDR1 is SNHLY and CDR2 FYNNEI. This chain's CDR3 is CASSEEIADTEAFF. CDR3 nucleotide sequence: TGTGCCAGCAGTGAAGAAATCGCTGACACTGAAGCTTTCTTT.

The table lists this clone with a count of one. This chain links TRBV4-1 with TRBJ2-7, with 7 positions matching TRBD1. Germline V CDR1 and CDR2: MGHRA, YSYEKL. Trimming took 5 bases from V and 3 from J; bases not matched to a gene: 7. This CDR3 is built from 14 residues. In nucleotides, the CDR3 is TGCGCCAGCAGCGAAAGGGACAGATACTACGAGCAGTACTTC. Its protein product is CASSERDRYYEQYF.

J is TRBJ2-7 and V is TRBV5-1; 9 bases are shared with TRBD1. With 5 bases clipped from V and 2 bases from J, the junction kept 5 bases outside the gene matches. CDR1 is SGHRS, CDR2 YFSETQ, per germline. This CDR3 has 14 residues. Written as DNA, the CDR3 is TGCGCCAGCAGTGGGACAGGGAGCACCTACGAGCAGTACTTC. Its protein product is CASSGTGSTYEQYF. Variable domain in full (rest from reference TRBV5-1 and TRBJ2-7): KAGVTQTPRYLIKTRGQQVTLSCSPISGHRSVSWYQQTPGQGLQFLFEYFSETQRNKGNFPGRFSGRQFSNSRSEMNVSTLELGDSALYLCASSGTGSTYEQYFGPGTRLTVT.

A word on this clone: The junction shows a germline mismatch at one end, possibly a read error. The V call is TRBV5-1, the J call TRBJ2-1, with D possibly being TRBD2 (6 bases). This CDR3 has 14 residues. In germline, CDR1 is SGHRS, CDR2 YFSETQ. The CDR3 loop reads CASNLVTGAGEQFF. The CDR3 nucleotides read TGCGCCAGCAACTTGGTTACGGGAGCAGGCGAGCAGTTCTTC.

V is TRBV4-3 and J is TRBJ2-7; no reliable D call. This CDR3 is 13 amino acids long. V lost 1 base to trimming and J lost 5 bases, with 9 bases between them. CDR1 and CDR2 (germline): LGHNA, YSLEER. CDR3 loop: CASSQGHLDEQYF. Here the CDR3 DNA reads TGCGCCAGCAGCCAAGGGCACCTGGACGAGCAGTACTTC.

The chain employs TRBV5-6 and TRBJ2-7; 7 nucleotides match TRBD2. Germline CDR1 and CDR2: SGHDT and YYEEEE. CDR3 length: 14 amino acids. J was trimmed by 6 bases and V by 4 bases; bases with no gene match: 10. The CDR3 DNA reads TGTGCCAGCAGCCTTCCGGGACTACCGTCCGAGCAGTACTTC. Translation gives CASSLPGLPSEQYF.

This clone was seen only once. The V and J genes are TRBV9 and TRBJ1-3, with D perhaps matching TRBD1 (5 bases). The V and J ends lost 0 bases and 4 bases respectively, with 17 bases between them. Germline-derived CDR1 and CDR2 are SGDLS and YYNGEE. CDR3 size: 17 residues. CDR3 sequence: CASSVAFEGMEGNTIYF. The CDR3 nucleotides read TGTGCCAGCAGCGTAGCCTTCGAGGGGATGGAGGGAAACACCATATATTTT.

The chain carries TRBV25-1 and TRBJ1-2, with 7 nucleotides matching TRBD1. CDR1 and CDR2 (germline): MGHDK, SYGVNS. After removal of 1 base from V and 1 base from J, the junction contained 3 bases not matched to a gene. This CDR3 has 15 residues. The DNA for the CDR3 is TGTGCCAGCAGTGAATGGGACAGCGATAACTATGGCTACACCTTC. This encodes CASSEWDSDNYGYTF.

This clone was seen a single time. The V gene is TRBV7-8, the J gene TRBJ2-3; 8 nucleotides match TRBD2. V lost 2 bases to trimming and J lost 2 bases; unmatched junction nucleotides: 6. This CDR3 contains 16 residues. The germline CDR1 and CDR2 sequences are SGHVS and FQNEAQ. The CDR3 coding sequence is TGTGCCAGCAGCTTACTGGCGGGAGGAAACACAGATACGCAGTATTTT. Amino acids: CASSLLAGGNTDTQYF.

With regard to this clone: Different DNA sequences within this sample yield the same CDR3. The chain links TRBV5-1 to TRBJ2-7; D is ambiguous. The germline gives CDR1 SGHRS, CDR2 YFSETQ. Trimming removed 2 bases at V and 0 bases at J, with 3 bases between. The CDR3 is 12 residues long. The CDR3 loop reads CASSFGSYEQYF. The CDR3 coding sequence is TGCGCCAGCAGCTTTGGCTCCTACGAGCAGTACTTC.

The CDR3 bases are TGCACCTCAAGCGGAACCTACAATGAGCAGTTCTTC. Translated: CTSSGTYNEQFF. The chain uses TRBV29-1 and TRBJ2-1, with D tentatively TRBD2 (5 bases). Germline V gives CDR1 SQVTM, CDR2 ANQGSEA. The CDR3 runs 12 residues.

J is TRBJ1-4 and V is TRBV6-5, with no clear D. The CDR3 runs to 15 residues. V was trimmed by 0 bases and J by 3 bases, leaving 8 bases between them. Germline CDR1 reads MNHEY; CDR2 reads SVGAGI. CDR3 nucleotide sequence: TGTGCCAGCAGTTACTCTTTCCCCCCTAATGAAAAACTGTTTTTT. This encodes CASSYSFPPNEKLFF.

Of note for this clone: Within the sample, other DNA sequences also encode this same CDR3. The chain has TRBV27 and TRBJ1-1; 11 positions match TRBD1. The V and J ends lost 2 bases and 5 bases, in that order; junction bases with no gene match: 1. CDR1 is MNHEY and CDR2 is SMNVEV in the germline V gene (reference sequence). CDR3 length equals 14 residues. CDR3 in amino acids: CASSLGTGGTEAFF. The CDR3 DNA follows: TGTGCCAGCAGTTTAGGGACAGGGGGTACTGAAGCTTTCTTT.

This chain joins TRBV19 and TRBJ1-2, with D hard to call. With 5 bases removed from V and 3 bases from J, the gap between germline ends came to 10 bases. CDR1 LNHDA and CDR2 SQIVND come from the germline V gene (reference sequence). The CDR3 is 13 amino acids. This CDR3 reads CASSDVGYYGYTF. The CDR3 region has the DNA TGTGCCAGTAGTGACGTGGGCTACTATGGCTACACCTTC.

The CDR3 loop is CASSLTGGYEQYF. CDR3 DNA: TGTGCCAGTAGCCTTACAGGGGGCTACGAGCAGTACTTC. The rearrangement links TRBV19 to TRBJ2-7; TRBD1 aligns across 8 bases. V lost 6 bases and J lost 3; bases outside the gene matches: 4. The CDR3 is 13 amino acids. Per germline, CDR1 LNHDA and CDR2 SQIVND (reference sequence).

The chain uses TRBV15 and TRBJ1-1; weak D call: TRBD1 (6 bases). Trimming removed 9 bases at V and 5 bases at J, with 22 bases between. From germline, CDR1 is LNHNV and CDR2 YYDKDF (reference sequence). The CDR3 runs 15 residues. The CDR3 here is CATGNNREIVTEAFF. For the CDR3, the DNA is TGTGCCACTGGGAATAACAGGGAAATTGTAACTGAAGCTTTCTTT.